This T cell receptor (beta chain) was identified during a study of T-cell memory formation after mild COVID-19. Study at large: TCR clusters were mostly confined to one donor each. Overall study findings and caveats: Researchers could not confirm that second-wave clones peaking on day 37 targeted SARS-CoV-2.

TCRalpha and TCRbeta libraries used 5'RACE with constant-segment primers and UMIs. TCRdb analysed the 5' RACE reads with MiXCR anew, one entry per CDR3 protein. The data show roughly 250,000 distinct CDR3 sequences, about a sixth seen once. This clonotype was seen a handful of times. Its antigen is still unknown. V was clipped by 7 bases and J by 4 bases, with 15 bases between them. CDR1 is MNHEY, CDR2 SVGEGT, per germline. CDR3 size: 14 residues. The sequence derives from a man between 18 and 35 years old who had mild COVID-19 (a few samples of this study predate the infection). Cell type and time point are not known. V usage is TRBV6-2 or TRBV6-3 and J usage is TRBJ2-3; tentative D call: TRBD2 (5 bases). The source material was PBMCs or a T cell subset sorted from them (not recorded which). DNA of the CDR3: TGTGCCAGCACCAGGACGGGAACTCCAGATACGCAGTATTTT. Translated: CASTRTGTPDTQYF.